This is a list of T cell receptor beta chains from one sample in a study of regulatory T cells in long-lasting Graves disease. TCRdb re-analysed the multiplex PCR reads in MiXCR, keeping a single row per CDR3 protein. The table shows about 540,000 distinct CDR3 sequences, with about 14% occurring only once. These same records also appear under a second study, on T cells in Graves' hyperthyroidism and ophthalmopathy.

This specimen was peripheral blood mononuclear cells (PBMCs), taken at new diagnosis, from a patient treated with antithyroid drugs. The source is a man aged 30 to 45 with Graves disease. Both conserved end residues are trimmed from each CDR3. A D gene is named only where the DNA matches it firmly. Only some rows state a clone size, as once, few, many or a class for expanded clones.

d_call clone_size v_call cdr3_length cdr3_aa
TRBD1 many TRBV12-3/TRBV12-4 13 ASSLSGTARGEQF
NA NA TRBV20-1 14 SARDEIQGINSPLH
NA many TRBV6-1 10 ASSETRSQAF
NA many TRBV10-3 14 AISEPSKDYNYGYT
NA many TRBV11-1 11 ASSPDGGDTQY
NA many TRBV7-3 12 ASRARSGDTEAF
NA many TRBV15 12 ATSRASPLYEQY
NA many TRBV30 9 AWSVEDTQY
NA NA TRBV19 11 ASSIVDGDTQY
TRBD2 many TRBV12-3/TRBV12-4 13 ASRERGLAPNEQF
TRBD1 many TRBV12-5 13 ASGYWTGPLDEQY
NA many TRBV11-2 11 ASSLASAYEQY
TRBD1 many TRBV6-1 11 ASSPTGVHEQY
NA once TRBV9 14 ASNTGALAGADTQY
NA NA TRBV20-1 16 SARPHAPTGSSYNEQF
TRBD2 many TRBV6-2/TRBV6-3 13 ASSWATSGRDEQY
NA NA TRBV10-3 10 ATGVPNYGYT
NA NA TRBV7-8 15 ASSSGGVGPGAYEQY
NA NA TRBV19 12 ASRFSSGANVLT
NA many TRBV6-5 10 ASSYRGQELF
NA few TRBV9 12 ASSVGGGTSPLH
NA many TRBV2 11 ATTPRTGEKLF
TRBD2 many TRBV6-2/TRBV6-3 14 ASSYSISGGQETQY
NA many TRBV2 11 ASSDEGGYEQY
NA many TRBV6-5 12 ASSYKPTVYEQY
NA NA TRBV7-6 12 ASSLAPHEEAQY
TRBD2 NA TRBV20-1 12 SAMLAGRTYEQY
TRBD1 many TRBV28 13 ASAVSAGGRYEQY
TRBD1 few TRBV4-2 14 ASSQGTGGPNQPQH
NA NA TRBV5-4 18 ASSLDPTRRGWDMNTEAF
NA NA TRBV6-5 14 ASSYSNSPSTDTQY
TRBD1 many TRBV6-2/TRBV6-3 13 ASSARDRGQETQY
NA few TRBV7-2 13 ASSPFASPTGELF
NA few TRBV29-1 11 SVEVDSNQPQH
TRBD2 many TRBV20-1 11 SAWGRGAYEQY
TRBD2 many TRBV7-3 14 ASSLVGGANTGELF
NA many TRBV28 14 ASSLIQVMRGNEQF
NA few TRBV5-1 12 ASSLEGGEAIQY
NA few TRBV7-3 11 ASSLTTGETQY
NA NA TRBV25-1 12 ASSESALNTEAF
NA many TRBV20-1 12 SAGGAGFNQPQH
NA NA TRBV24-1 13 ATSEAYSGANVLT